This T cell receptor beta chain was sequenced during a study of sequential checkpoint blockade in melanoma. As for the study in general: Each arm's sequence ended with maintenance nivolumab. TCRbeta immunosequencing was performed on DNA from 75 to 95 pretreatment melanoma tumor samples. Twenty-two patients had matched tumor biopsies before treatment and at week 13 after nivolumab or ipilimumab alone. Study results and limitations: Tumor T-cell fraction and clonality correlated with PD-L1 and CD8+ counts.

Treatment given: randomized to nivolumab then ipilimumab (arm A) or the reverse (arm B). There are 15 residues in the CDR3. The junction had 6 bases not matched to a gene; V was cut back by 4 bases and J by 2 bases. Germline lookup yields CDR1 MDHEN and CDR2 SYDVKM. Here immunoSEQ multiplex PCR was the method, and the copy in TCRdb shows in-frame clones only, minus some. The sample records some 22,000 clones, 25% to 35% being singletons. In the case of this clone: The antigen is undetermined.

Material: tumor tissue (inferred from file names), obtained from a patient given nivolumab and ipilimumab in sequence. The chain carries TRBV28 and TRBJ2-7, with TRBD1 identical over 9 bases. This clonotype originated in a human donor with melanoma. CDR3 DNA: TGTGCCAGCAGTTGGGACAGGGATATTGCCTACGAGCAGTACTTC. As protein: CASSWDRDIAYEQYF.